The next 25 T cell receptor beta chains were all read from a single sample in a study of blood T cell repertoires in COVID-19. Profiled with immunoSEQ multiplex PCR; TCRdb holds only in-frame clones, not every one. The sample records about 200,000 clones, 70% to 90% being singletons. The material sequenced was peripheral blood. The receptor set was obtained from a man aged 40-55 years with active or convalescent COVID-19.

This chain connects TRBV19 to TRBJ1-4; the match to TRBD1 covers 7 bases. V shed 4 bases and J 4 bases; nucleotides not matched to a gene: 3. CDR3 size: 14 residues. CDR1 is LNHDA, CDR2 SQIVND, per germline (reference sequence). CDR3 nucleotide sequence: TGTGCCAGTAGTAGCCGGGACAGTAATGAAAAACTGTTTTTT. The encoded protein is CASSSRDSNEKLFF.

The chain has TRBV5-1 and TRBJ2-7, with 8 bases aligning to TRBD2. This CDR3 spans 15 amino acids. In germline, CDR1 is SGHRS, CDR2 YFSETQ. The ends lost 0 bases at V and 6 bases at J; junction bases unmatched: 8. DNA for the CDR3: TGCGCCAGCAGCTTGGGATTAAGCGGGAGCGGCGAGCAGTACTTC. Translated: CASSLGLSGSGEQYF.

The CDR3 loop reads CASSIRGSHQPQHF. The CDR3 DNA reads TGTGCCAGTAGTATTCGGGGGAGTCATCAGCCCCAGCATTTT. The chain links TRBV19 to TRBJ1-5; weak D call: TRBD1 (5 bases). Trimming left V 3 bases short and J 5 bases short, with 11 bases between. CDR3 size: 14 residues. In germline, CDR1 is LNHDA, CDR2 SQIVND (reference sequence).

The chain has TRBV3-1 (or the pseudogene TRBV3-2) and TRBJ2-1; no definite D call. Trimming took 3 bases from V and 5 from J, leaving 5 bases between them. The CDR3 runs 12 residues. The V gene's germline CDR1 is LGHDT and CDR2 YNNKEL (reference sequence). The CDR3 DNA follows: TGTGCCAGCAGCCACCTAAACAATGAGCAGTTCTTC. This codes for CASSHLNNEQFF.

CDR3 sequence: CASSLTHDRGNYGYTF. DNA for the CDR3: TGTGCCAGCAGCTTAACTCACGACAGGGGGAACTATGGCTACACCTTC. This sequence joins TRBV7-9 and TRBJ1-2; 9 nucleotides line up with TRBD1. Germline CDR1 reads SEHNR; CDR2 reads FQNEAQ (reference sequence). The CDR3 has 16 amino acids. J gave up 2 bases and V 2 bases, and 6 bases lay outside the gene matches.

The CDR3 reads CASRAGPQETQYF. The CDR3 DNA is TGCGCCAGCAGAGCGGGACCTCAGGAGACCCAGTACTTC. The chain carries TRBV5-1 and TRBJ2-5, with 7 positions matching TRBD2. The germline gives CDR1 SGHRS, CDR2 YFSETQ. The V gene end was trimmed by 5 bases and the J gene end by 5 bases; junction bases not matched to a gene: 6. The CDR3 is 13 amino acids.

The chain combines TRBV29-1 with TRBJ1-2; a weak D match, TRBD1 (5 bases). V lost 8 bases and J lost 4, with 17 bases in between. CDR3 length: 13 amino acids. Germline values: CDR1 SQVTM, CDR2 ANQGSEA. The CDR3 sequence is CSTRGGGTYGYTF. The CDR3 DNA sequence: TGCAGCACCCGTGGGGGGGGTACCTATGGCTACACCTTC.

This clone was recorded only once. The V call is TRBV19, the J call TRBJ1-2, with D tentatively TRBD1 (5 bases). The CDR3 spans 12 residues. The V gene's germline CDR1 is LNHDA and CDR2 SQIVND (reference sequence). The V end lost 5 bases, the J end lost 5 bases, and 9 bases lay between the germline ends. CDR3: CASSVRVYGYTF. Here the CDR3 DNA reads TGTGCCAGTAGTGTCAGGGTATATGGCTACACCTTC.

This chain joins TRBV18 and TRBJ1-1, with 7 bases aligning to TRBD1. V gave up 7 bases and J gave up 5 bases; unmatched junction bases: 7. In germline, CDR1 is KGHSH, CDR2 LQKENI. This CDR3 comprises 13 residues. The CDR3 is CASCRDSRTEAFF. For the CDR3, the DNA is TGTGCCAGCTGTCGGGACAGCAGAACTGAAGCTTTCTTT.

V and J are TRBV30 and TRBJ2-3; D is possibly TRBD1 (5 bases). Germline CDR1 is GTSNPN and CDR2 is SVGIG (reference sequence). Trimming cost V 3 bases and J 4 bases, with 14 bases left between them. CDR3 length: 14 residues. The CDR3 DNA follows: TGTGCCTGGAGGTTAAGGGGTTCCGCAGATACGCAGTATTTT. Its protein product is CAWRLRGSADTQYF.

The chain couples TRBV28 to TRBJ2-2; no firm D call. V dropped 3 bases and J dropped 2 bases, with 10 bases sitting between them. Germline V gene lookup returns CDR1 MDHEN and CDR2 SYDVKM. This CDR3 region has 15 residues. The CDR3: CASSFLSGNTGELFF. CDR3 nucleotide sequence: TGTGCCAGCAGTTTTCTCTCAGGCAACACCGGGGAGCTGTTTTTT. The entire variable domain, with the rest obtained from reference TRBV28 and TRBJ2-2, is as follows: DVKVTQSSRYLVKRTGEKVFLECVQDMDHENMFWYRQDPGLGLRLIYFSYDVKMKEKGDIPEGYSVSREKKERFSLILESASTNQTSMYLCASSFLSGNTGELFFGEGSRLTVL.

The rearrangement uses TRBV7-2 and TRBJ1-2; D is possibly TRBD1 (5 bases). Trimming stripped 4 bases from V and 5 bases from J, with 14 bases between. This CDR3 comprises 14 residues. Germline V CDR1 and CDR2: SGHTA, FQGNSA. In DNA, the CDR3 is TGTGCCAGCAGCTCTCAGGGCTCCTTGTATGGCTACACCTTC. This sequence encodes CASSSQGSLYGYTF.

This chain links TRBV5-1 with TRBJ2-2; 10 bases fit TRBD2. This CDR3 is built from 15 residues. The ends lost 4 bases at V and 6 bases at J; junction bases unmatched: 6. CDR1 and CDR2 from the germline V gene are SGHRS and YFSETQ. The DNA for the CDR3 is TGCGCCAGCAGCGGCGGGACTAGCGCCCCCGGGGAGCTGTTTTTT. Translating it yields CASSGGTSAPGELFF.

The chain joins TRBV6-6 to TRBJ2-3; TRBD2 agrees at 8 bases. Germline V gene sequence: CDR1 MNHNY, CDR2 SVGAGI (reference sequence). The CDR3 totals 12 residues. V shed 11 bases, J shed 1 base, and the junction held 2 bases outside the gene matches. CDR3 loop: CAAGGGTDTQYF. DNA for the CDR3: TGTGCCGCCGGGGGGGGCACAGATACGCAGTATTTT.

V and J are TRBV15 and TRBJ2-3, with D hard to call. The CDR3 extends over 15 amino acids. Germline V gene data show CDR1 as LNHNV and CDR2 as YYDKDF (reference sequence). The V and J ends lost 3 bases and 0 bases respectively, with 10 bases between them. As DNA, the CDR3 is TGTGCCACCAGCAGTTACTTGACTAGCACAGATACGCAGTATTTT. This sequence encodes CATSSYLTSTDTQYF.

The chain's CDR3 is CAGSRDGGELFF. DNA for the CDR3: TGTGCCGGGTCCCGGGATGGCGGGGAGCTGTTTTTT. The chain has TRBV7-9 and TRBJ2-2; TRBD2 is a possible D gene (5 bases). Per germline, CDR1 SEHNR and CDR2 FQNEAQ (reference sequence). This CDR3 region has 12 residues. Deletions cut 11 bases from V and 7 bases from J, with 14 bases between. The whole variable domain, filled in from reference TRBV7-9 and TRBJ2-2, reads DTGVSQNPRHKITKRGQNVTFRCDPISEHNRLYWYRQTLGQGPEFLTYFQNEAQLEKSRLLSDRFSAERPKGSFSTLEIQRTEQGDSAMYLCAGSRDGGELFFGEGSRLTVL.

V is TRBV4-1 and J is TRBJ2-7; 13 bases align to TRBD2. V dropped 0 bases and J dropped 3; count of bases not matched to a gene: 11. This CDR3 has 19 residues. Looked up from germline, CDR1 is MGHRA and CDR2 is YSYEKL. The CDR3 region is CASSQELAGGRAHNYEQYF. For the CDR3, the DNA is TGCGCCAGCAGCCAAGAACTAGCGGGGGGGAGGGCTCACAACTACGAGCAGTACTTC.

This rearrangement joins TRBV28 to TRBJ1-2, with 10 bases fitting TRBD1. Germline V lookup: CDR1 MDHEN, CDR2 SYDVKM. The CDR3 contains 14 residues. V shed 7 bases and J 8 bases; nucleotides not matched to a gene: 10. The CDR3 region has the DNA TGTGCCAGCAACCAACGGGACAGGGGCCAGGGCTACACCTTC. Translated: CASNQRDRGQGYTF.

J is TRBJ2-1 and V is TRBV2; 9 positions match TRBD2. This CDR3 has 16 residues. Per germline, CDR1 SNHLY and CDR2 FYNNEI. Losses at the gene ends were 10 bases for V and 7 bases for J; bases not matched to a gene: 17. The CDR3 spells CAKEGGRGRAMNEQFF. The CDR3 DNA reads as TGTGCCAAAGAGGGGGGCCGCGGGAGGGCCATGAATGAGCAGTTCTTC.

This clone is a singleton in its sample. The chain uses TRBV7-2 and TRBJ2-5; 8 nucleotides line up with TRBD1. CDR1 is SGHTA, CDR2 FQGNSA, per germline. The trim removed 5 bases at V and 11 bases at J, leaving 13 bases unmatched. The CDR3 covers 14 residues. CDR3 protein: CASSPTGTGTSQYF. The CDR3 bases are TGTGCCAGCAGCCCGACCGGGACAGGCACATCACAGTACTTC.

CDR3 region: CASSQAFLTEETQYF. CDR3 bases: TGTGCCAGCAGCCAAGCCTTTTTAACGGAAGAGACCCAGTACTTC. The chain is built from TRBV14 and TRBJ2-5; no definite D call. V lost 1 base to trimming and J lost 3 bases, with 12 bases between them. The germline gives CDR1 SGHDN, CDR2 FVKESK. This CDR3 region has 15 residues.

The V and J genes are TRBV15 and TRBJ1-2; no clear D gene. The germline V gene has CDR1 LNHNV and CDR2 YYDKDF (reference sequence). The V gene lost 1 base and the J gene lost 5 bases, with 11 bases spanning the gap. The CDR3 contains 14 residues. The CDR3 region has the DNA TGTGCCACCAGCAGAGTTGAGGCGGAATATGGCTACACCTTC. Translating it yields CATSRVEAEYGYTF.

V usage is TRBV21-1 and J usage is TRBJ1-1; whether TRBD1, the table's D call, matches the DNA was not checked. TRBV21-1 is listed as a pseudogene. The CDR3 is 17 residues long. The DNA for the CDR3 is TGTGCCAGCCTCAACGGTCCGGGACAGGGGGCCGGCACTGAAGCTTTCTTT. It codes for CASLNGPGQGAGTEAFF.

V usage is TRBV27 and J usage is TRBJ2-7; TRBD1 aligns across 7 bases. Trimming cost V 8 bases and J 2 bases; bases outside gene matches: 3. Germline V gene lookup returns CDR1 MNHEY and CDR2 SMNVEV (reference sequence). The CDR3 spans 12 residues. The CDR3 spells CASWDSPYEQYF. CDR3 in DNA: TGTGCCAGCTGGGACAGCCCCTACGAGCAGTACTTC.

V gene TRBV5-4 combines with J gene TRBJ2-3; D might be TRBD2 (5 bases). With 0 bases removed from V and 5 bases from J, the gap between germline ends came to 13 bases. This CDR3 comprises 15 residues. The germline CDR1 and CDR2 sequences are SGHNT and YYREEE (reference sequence). CDR3 in amino acids: CASSLGFPGIDTQYF. The CDR3 DNA sequence: TGTGCCAGCAGCTTGGGGTTCCCGGGGATAGATACGCAGTATTTT.